The source of this T cell receptor (beta chain) is a study of blood T cell repertoires in COVID-19. The CDR3 spans 16 residues. V was clipped by 4 bases and J by 3 bases; unmatched bases: 5. Germline values: CDR1 MDHEN, CDR2 SYDVKM. Clones were sequenced by immunoSEQ multiplex PCR, and TCRdb holds only the in-frame ones, with some missing. The data show tens of thousands of clones, with about 75% seen just once and 50% held by the top ten. Sample: peripheral blood. The chain uses TRBV28 and TRBJ1-5; 11 nucleotides agree with TRBD1. The TCR sequence derives from a woman of 80 years or more with acute or convalescent COVID-19. CDR3 DNA: TGTGCCAGCAGTTGGCCGGGACAGGGGGTCAATCAGCCCCAGCATTTT. Amino acid sequence: CASSWPGQGVNQPQHF.